This T cell receptor (beta chain) was documented in a study of CD8 T cells in ankylosing spondylitis. General observations from the study: In peripheral blood, disease-linked CD8+ clones occurred at relatively low frequencies. Certain motif variants had earlier appeared in reactive arthritis synovial fluid and blood. Reported data indicate significant enrichment of disease-linked clones within matched ankylosing spondylitis synovial fluid. For ankylosing spondylitis blood, a TCR beta motif of 7 to 9 highly homologous variants appeared characteristic.

Quantitative 5'-RACE with molecular barcodes was used to make the TCR beta libraries. TCRdb called the 5' RACE reads again in MiXCR, with one record for every CDR3 protein. The table has approximately 500,000 distinct CDR3 sequences, over 9.5% seen once. This clonotype was recorded a few times. Its antigen is currently unknown. V lost 3 bases and J lost 4; bases outside the gene matches: 7. Germline CDR1 reads LGHDT; CDR2 reads YNNKEL (reference sequence). This CDR3 comprises 16 residues. Sequencing was performed on blood, either unsorted or a sorted T cell fraction (not recorded which). The receptor comes from a male donor with ankylosing spondylitis. This sequence joins TRBV3-1 and TRBJ2-2; 8 bases fit TRBD2. The CDR3 region has the DNA TGTGCCAGCAGCCAGGTCCGGGAGGGCCCCACCGGGGAGCTGTTTTTT. It yields the protein CASSQVREGPTGELFF.